The rows below give T cell receptor beta chains drawn from one sample of a study of T cells in Graves' hyperthyroidism and ophthalmopathy. TCRdb re-called the multiplex PCR reads with MiXCR, one entry per CDR3 protein. This sample has around 190,000 distinct CDR3 sequences; about 17% occur once, and the top ten carry roughly 55%. Material: blood. These receptors were collected from a woman between 50 and 59 years old with Graves' hyperthyroidism. Both conserved end residues are part of each CDR3. A D gene is named only where the DNA matches it firmly. Not all rows give a size; the values are once, few, many and, for expanded clones, a class.

>many|-|TRBV11-3|TRBJ1-1
TGTGCCAGCAGCTTGAGGGGGATGAACACTGAAGCTTTCTTT
CASSLRGMNTEAFF
>many|TRBD1|TRBV11-1|TRBJ2-7
TGTGCCAGCAGCGCCCGGGACAGGGGGCTCACCTACTCCTACGAGCAGTACTTC
CASSARDRGLTYSYEQYF
>many|TRBD1|TRBV5-8|TRBJ2-2
TGTGCCAGCAGCCCCGGGACAGGGGACACCGGGGAGCTGTTTTTT
CASSPGTGDTGELFF
>many|-|TRBV28|TRBJ2-5
TGTGCCAGCAGCTCCCCCGGGACTCATCGTGAGACCCAGTACTTC
CASSSPGTHRETQYF
>-|-|TRBV14|TRBJ2-3
TGTGCCAGCAGCCAAGAGTTAGAAGATACGCAGTATTTT
CASSQELEDTQYF
>few|-|TRBV10-3|TRBJ2-5
TGTGCCATCAGTAGGAACGGGGAGACCCAGTACTTC
CAISRNGETQYF
>few|-|TRBV6-1|TRBJ1-2
TGTGCCAGCAGAGAGGAAGAAATCTATGGCTACACCTTC
CASREEEIYGYTF
>many|-|TRBV27|TRBJ1-3
TGTGCCAGCAGTTTCGGAACAGGGTCAGGAAACACCATATATTTT
CASSFGTGSGNTIYF
>many|TRBD1|TRBV7-2|TRBJ1-5
TGTGCCACCATGCAGGGGGGGACTTATAGCAATCAGCCCCAGCATTTT
CATMQGGTYSNQPQHF
>-|-|TRBV5-1|TRBJ2-2
TGCGCCAGCAGCCGGACAGCGATGGACACCGGGGAGCTGTTTTTT
CASSRTAMDTGELFF
>many|-|TRBV7-6|TRBJ2-3
TGTGCCAGCAGCCTCTGGGGGGACCCTTCCACAGATACGCAGTATTTT
CASSLWGDPSTDTQYF
>many|-|TRBV28|TRBJ2-1
TGTGCCAGCCGAACCTTCTATGAGCAGTTCTTC
CASRTFYEQFF
>-|-|TRBV4-2|TRBJ1-1
TGTGCCAGCAGTGCCTCTCGGGCAGGAGGTCACACTGAAGCTTTCTTT
CASSASRAGGHTEAFF
>many|-|TRBV11-3|TRBJ1-1
TGTGCCAGCAGCTTAGGGATCGCTGAAGCTTTCTTT
CASSLGIAEAFF
>-|-|TRBV2|TRBJ2-1
TGTGCCAGCAGTGGGACTAAGGTTGAGCAGTTCTTC
CASSGTKVEQFF
>-|TRBD2|TRBV4-2|TRBJ2-7
TGTGCCAGCAGAGGGACTACTCAAGGCAATGAGCAGTACTTC
CASRGTTQGNEQYF
>few|TRBD1|TRBV2|TRBJ2-4
TGTGCCAGCAGTTGGCCGGTCAGGGGGCGGTTTTCGGACATTCAGTACTTC
CASSWPVRGRFSDIQYF
>-|-|TRBV25-1|TRBJ2-2
TGTGCCAGCAGGTCATCCGAGAACACCGGGGAGCTGTTTTTT
CASRSSENTGELFF
>many|-|TRBV24-1|TRBJ1-5
TGTGCCACCAGTGTGCAGGGCAATCAGCCCCAGCATTTT
CATSVQGNQPQHF
>few|TRBD2|TRBV6-1|TRBJ2-7
TGTGCCAGCAGTGAACATTTCCTAGCGGGAGCTGGCGAGCAGTACTTC
CASSEHFLAGAGEQYF
>many|TRBD2|TRBV11-1|TRBJ2-7
TGTGCCAGCAGCCTTCATCAGGGCCTAGCGGGAGTCTACGAGCAGTACTTC
CASSLHQGLAGVYEQYF
>many|-|TRBV20-1|TRBJ2-3
TGCAGTGCTAGAGACCCCGGAGAGAGCACAGATACGCAGTATTTT
CSARDPGESTDTQYF
>-|TRBD1|TRBV27|TRBJ2-7
TGTGCCAGCAGTTGGCAGGGGGCCGGGGAGCAGTACTTC
CASSWQGAGEQYF
>-|-|TRBV29-1|TRBJ2-2
TGCAGCGTTGATTGGGGCGCGGGGACCGGGGAGCTGTTTTTT
CSVDWGAGTGELFF
>many|-|TRBV12-3/TRBV12-4|TRBJ1-2
TGTGCCAGCAGTCCCCGGGGGGACTTCGGAGGCTATGGCTACACCTTC
CASSPRGDFGGYGYTF
>-|-|TRBV14|TRBJ1-1
TGTGCCAGCAGCCAAGGTGGGGTAGGGGTGCCCGTGTTGAACACTGAAGCTTTCTTT
CASSQGGVGVPVLNTEAFF
>many|-|TRBV28|TRBJ2-1
TGTGCCAGCAGTTTGGTAAGCGGGGACAACAATGAGCAGTTCTTC
CASSLVSGDNNEQFF
>few|TRBD1|TRBV29-1|TRBJ2-5
TGCAGCGTCCTATGGGGGACAGGGTCCGTGAAGACCCAGTACTTC
CSVLWGTGSVKTQYF
>-|-|TRBV7-3|TRBJ1-6
TGTGCCAGCAGCTTAAAAGGGAGTTTCGGGTCACCCCTCCACTTT
CASSLKGSFGSPLHF
>few|TRBD1|TRBV7-9|TRBJ1-6
TGTGCCAGCACCCGGACAGGCAATAATTCACCCCTCCACTTT
CASTRTGNNSPLHF
>many|-|TRBV15|TRBJ2-7
TGTGCCACCAGTCACGTTTTCGGGAACTCCTACGAGCAGTACTTC
CATSHVFGNSYEQYF
>-|-|TRBV19|TRBJ1-5
TGTGCCAGTAGTATGGACATTCGCAGTCAGCCCCAGCATTTT
CASSMDIRSQPQHF
>many|TRBD1|TRBV28|TRBJ1-3
TGTGCCAGCCTTAGACAGGGGGCAGGTGGAAACACCATATATTTT
CASLRQGAGGNTIYF
>-|TRBD2|TRBV24-1|TRBJ2-3
TGTGCCACCAGTGATGGACTAGCGGCAGACACAGATACGCAGTATTTT
CATSDGLAADTDTQYF
>-|-|TRBV4-1|TRBJ1-2
TGCGCCAGCAGCCCCTACACGGAGGGTTCTTTCTATGGCTACACCTTC
CASSPYTEGSFYGYTF
>many|-|TRBV7-2|TRBJ2-1
TGTGCCAGCAGCTTTACTGGCTACGGTAGGAGATGGAATGAGCAGTTCTTC
CASSFTGYGRRWNEQFF
>many|-|TRBV20-1|TRBJ2-7
TGCAGTGCTAGGGAGGCAGGAACCTACGAGCAGTACTTC
CSAREAGTYEQYF
>many|-|TRBV18|TRBJ1-5
TGTGCCAGCTCACCAAGGGGTGGCGATAGCAATCAGCCCCAGCATTTT
CASSPRGGDSNQPQHF
>many|TRBD1|TRBV6-1|TRBJ2-7
TGTGCCAGCAGGAACCCGGGACAGGGCTCCTACGAGCAGTACTTC
CASRNPGQGSYEQYF
>many|-|TRBV6-1|TRBJ2-1
TGTGCCAGCAGTGTGTTCGGTGGGGGTAATGAGCAGTTCTTC
CASSVFGGGNEQFF
>many|TRBD2|TRBV27|TRBJ2-7
TGTGCCAGCAGCCCCGGGACTAGCGGGTATAACGAGCAGTACTTC
CASSPGTSGYNEQYF
>many|TRBD1|TRBV12-3/TRBV12-4|TRBJ1-5
TGTGCCAGCAGTTCATACAGGGGGGATCAGCCCCAGCATTTT
CASSSYRGDQPQHF
>-|-|TRBV7-9|TRBJ1-1
TGTGCCAGCAGTCGATCGCACAGGGAGAACACTGAAGCTTTCTTT
CASSRSHRENTEAFF
>-|-|TRBV11-3|TRBJ1-2
TGTGCCAGCAGCTTATTGGCAGACCCCTATGGCTACACCTTC
CASSLLADPYGYTF
>-|TRBD2|TRBV3-1|TRBJ2-3
TGTGCCAGCAGCCAGAGGACTAGCGGGGGGACAGATACGCGGTATTTT
CASSQRTSGGTDTRYF
>-|TRBD2|TRBV10-3|TRBJ2-1
TGTGCCATCAGTGAGTCGAACGCTAGCGGGAGGGCTGGGTACAATGAGCAGTTCTTC
CAISESNASGRAGYNEQFF